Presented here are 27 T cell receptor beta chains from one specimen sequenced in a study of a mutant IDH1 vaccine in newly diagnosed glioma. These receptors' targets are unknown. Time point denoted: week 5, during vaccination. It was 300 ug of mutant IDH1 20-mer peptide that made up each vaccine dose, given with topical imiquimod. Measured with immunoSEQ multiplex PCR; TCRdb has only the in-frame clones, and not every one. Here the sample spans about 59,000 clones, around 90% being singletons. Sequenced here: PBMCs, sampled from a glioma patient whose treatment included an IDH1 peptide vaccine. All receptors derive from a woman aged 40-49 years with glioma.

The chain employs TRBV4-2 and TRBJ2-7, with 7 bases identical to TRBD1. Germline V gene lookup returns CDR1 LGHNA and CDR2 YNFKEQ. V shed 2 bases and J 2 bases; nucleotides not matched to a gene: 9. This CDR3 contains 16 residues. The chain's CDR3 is CASSQLPGTVPYEQYF. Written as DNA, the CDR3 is TGTGCCAGCAGCCAACTTCCCGGGACAGTGCCCTACGAGCAGTACTTC.

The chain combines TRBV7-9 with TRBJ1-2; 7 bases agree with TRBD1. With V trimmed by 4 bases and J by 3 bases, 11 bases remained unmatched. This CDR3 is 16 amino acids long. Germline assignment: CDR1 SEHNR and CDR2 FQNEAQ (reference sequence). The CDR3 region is CASSSTTRDRYYGYTF. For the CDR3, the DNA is TGTGCCAGCAGCTCCACTACCCGGGACAGATACTATGGCTACACCTTC.

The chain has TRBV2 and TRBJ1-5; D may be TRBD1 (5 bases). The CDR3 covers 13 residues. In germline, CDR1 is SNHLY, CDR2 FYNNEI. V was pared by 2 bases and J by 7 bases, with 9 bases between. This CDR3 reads CASSESGVQPQHF. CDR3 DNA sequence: TGTGCCAGCAGTGAATCGGGGGTCCAGCCCCAGCATTTT.

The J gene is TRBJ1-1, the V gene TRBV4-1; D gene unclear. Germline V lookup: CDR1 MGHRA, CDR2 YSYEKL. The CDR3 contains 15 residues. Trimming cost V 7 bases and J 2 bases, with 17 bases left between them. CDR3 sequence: CASKRQVAVNTEAFF. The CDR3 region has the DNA TGCGCCAGCAAACGTCAAGTGGCGGTCAACACTGAAGCTTTCTTT.

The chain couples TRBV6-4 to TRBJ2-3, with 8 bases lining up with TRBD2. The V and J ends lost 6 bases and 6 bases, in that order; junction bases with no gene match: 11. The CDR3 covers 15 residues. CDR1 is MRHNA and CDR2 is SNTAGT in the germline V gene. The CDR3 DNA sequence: TGTGCCAGCAGCAGAGCGGGAGATTTCATCGATACGCAGTATTTT. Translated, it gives CASSRAGDFIDTQYF.

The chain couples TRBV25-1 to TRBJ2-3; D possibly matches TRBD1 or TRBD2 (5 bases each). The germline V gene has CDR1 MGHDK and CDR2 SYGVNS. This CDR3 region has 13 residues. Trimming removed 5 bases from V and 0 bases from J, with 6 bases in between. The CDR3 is CASSRGSTDTQYF. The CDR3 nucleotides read TGTGCCAGCAGTCGGGGCAGCACAGATACGCAGTATTTT. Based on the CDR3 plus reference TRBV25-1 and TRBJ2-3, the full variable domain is EADIYQTPRYLVIGTGKKITLECSQTMGHDKMYWYQQDPGMELHLIHYSYGVNSTEKGDLSSESTVSRIRTEHFPLTLESARPSHTSQYLCASSRGSTDTQYFGPGTRLTVL.

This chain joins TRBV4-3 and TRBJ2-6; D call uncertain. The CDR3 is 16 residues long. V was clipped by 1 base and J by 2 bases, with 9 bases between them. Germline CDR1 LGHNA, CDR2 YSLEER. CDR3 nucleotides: TGCGCCAGCAGCCAAGGGACGGAGACTGGGGCCAACGTCCTGACTTTC. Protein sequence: CASSQGTETGANVLTF.

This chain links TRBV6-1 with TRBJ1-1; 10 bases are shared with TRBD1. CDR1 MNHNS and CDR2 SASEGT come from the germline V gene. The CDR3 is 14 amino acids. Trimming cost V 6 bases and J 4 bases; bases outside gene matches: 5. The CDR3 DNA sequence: TGTGCCAGCAGGTGGGACAGGGGCGCCACTGAAGCTTTCTTT. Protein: CASRWDRGATEAFF.

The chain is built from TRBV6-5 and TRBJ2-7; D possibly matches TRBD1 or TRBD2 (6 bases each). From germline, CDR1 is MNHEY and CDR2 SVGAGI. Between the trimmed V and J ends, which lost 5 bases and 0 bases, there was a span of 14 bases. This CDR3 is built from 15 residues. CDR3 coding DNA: TGTGCCAGCAGTGCCCACGGGGGCAGCTCCTACGAGCAGTACTTC. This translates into CASSAHGGSSYEQYF.

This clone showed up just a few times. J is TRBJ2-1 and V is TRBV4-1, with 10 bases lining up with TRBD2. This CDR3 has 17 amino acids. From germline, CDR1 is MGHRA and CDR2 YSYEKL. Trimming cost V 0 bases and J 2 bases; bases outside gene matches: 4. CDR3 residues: CASSQDQRGGPYNEQFF. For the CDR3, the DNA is TGCGCCAGCAGCCAAGACCAGCGGGGGGGCCCCTACAATGAGCAGTTCTTC.

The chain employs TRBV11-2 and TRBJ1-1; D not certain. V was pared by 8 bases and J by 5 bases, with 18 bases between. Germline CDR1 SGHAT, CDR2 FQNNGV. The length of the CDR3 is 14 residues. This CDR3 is CASRRSTASTEAFF. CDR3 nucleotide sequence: TGTGCCAGCCGCCGGTCTACGGCCTCTACTGAAGCTTTCTTT.

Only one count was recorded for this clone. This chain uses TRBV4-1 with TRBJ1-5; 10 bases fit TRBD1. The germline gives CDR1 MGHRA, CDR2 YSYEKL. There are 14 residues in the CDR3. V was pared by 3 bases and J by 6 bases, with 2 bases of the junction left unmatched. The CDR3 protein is CASSQGQGIQPQHF. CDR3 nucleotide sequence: TGCGCCAGCAGCCAGGGACAGGGGATTCAGCCCCAGCATTTT.

The CDR3 DNA sequence: TGTGCCAGCAGCTTAGTCCGGGGGGACTACAATGAGCAGTTCTTC. Its translation is CASSLVRGDYNEQFF. The chain carries TRBV7-6 and TRBJ2-1; TRBD2 agrees at 7 bases. The CDR3 is 15 amino acids. The V gene's germline CDR1 is SGHVS and CDR2 FNYEAQ. V trimming: 1 base; J trimming: 3 bases; junction bases outside the gene matches: 3.

For the CDR3, the DNA is TGTGCCAGCAGCCCGGACACCAACTATGGCTACACCTTC. It encodes CASSPDTNYGYTF. This chain links TRBV11-2 with TRBJ1-2; weak D call: TRBD1 (5 bases). The CDR3 consists of 13 residues. The V end was cut by 5 bases, the J end by 2 bases, with 9 bases between. Germline-derived CDR1 and CDR2 are SGHAT and FQNNGV.

The CDR3 region has the DNA TGCGCCAGCAGCCATTTAGCGGGAGGCACAGATACGCAGTATTTT. Translated, it gives CASSHLAGGTDTQYF. The V call is TRBV4-1, the J call TRBJ2-3, with 9 nucleotides matching TRBD2. The CDR3 sequence is 15 residues long. With 3 bases clipped from V and 1 base from J, the junction kept 2 bases outside the gene matches. Germline CDR1 MGHRA, CDR2 YSYEKL.

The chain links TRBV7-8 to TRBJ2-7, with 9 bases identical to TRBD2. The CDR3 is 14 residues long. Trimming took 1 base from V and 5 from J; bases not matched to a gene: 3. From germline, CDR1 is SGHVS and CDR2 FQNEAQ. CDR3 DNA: TGTGCCAGCAGCTTAGACGGCGGGAGGGACGAGCAGTACTTC. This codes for CASSLDGGRDEQYF.

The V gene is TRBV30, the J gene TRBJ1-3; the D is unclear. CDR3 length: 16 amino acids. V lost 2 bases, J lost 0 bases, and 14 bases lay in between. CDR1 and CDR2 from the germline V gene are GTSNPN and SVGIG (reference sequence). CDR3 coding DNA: TGTGCCTGGAGTCCCACGGGTCAACACTCTGGAAACACCATATATTTT. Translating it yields CAWSPTGQHSGNTIYF.

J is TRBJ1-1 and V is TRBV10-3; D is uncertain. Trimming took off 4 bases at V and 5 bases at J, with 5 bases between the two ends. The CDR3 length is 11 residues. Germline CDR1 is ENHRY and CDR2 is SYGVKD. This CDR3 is CAISGGTEAFF. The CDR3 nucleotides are TGTGCCATCAGTGGAGGGACTGAAGCTTTCTTT.

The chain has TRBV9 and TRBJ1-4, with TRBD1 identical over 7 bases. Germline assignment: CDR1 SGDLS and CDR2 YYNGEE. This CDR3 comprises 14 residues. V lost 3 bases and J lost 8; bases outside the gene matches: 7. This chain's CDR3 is CASSAGGRQEKLFF. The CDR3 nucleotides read TGTGCCAGCAGCGCAGGGGGGAGGCAAGAAAAACTGTTTTTT. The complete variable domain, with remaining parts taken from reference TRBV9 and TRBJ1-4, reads DSGVTQTPKHLITATGQRVTLRCSPRSGDLSVYWYQQSLDQGLQFLIQYYNGEERAKGNILERFSAQQFPDLHSELNLSSLELGDSALYFCASSAGGRQEKLFFGSGTQLSVL.

Written as DNA, the CDR3 is TGTGCCAGCAGCGGGACAGGAAGGGGAGATGAAGCTTTCTTT. The encoded protein is CASSGTGRGDEAFF. The gene calls are TRBV5-5 and TRBJ1-1; 8 nucleotides match TRBD1. The CDR3 is made up of 14 amino acids. V shed 4 bases and J 7 bases; nucleotides not matched to a gene: 9. CDR1 and CDR2 (germline): SGHKS, YYEKEE (reference sequence).

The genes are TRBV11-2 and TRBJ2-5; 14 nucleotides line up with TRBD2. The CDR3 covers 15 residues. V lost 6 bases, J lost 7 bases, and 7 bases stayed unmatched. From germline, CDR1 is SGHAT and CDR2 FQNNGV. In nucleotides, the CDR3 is TGTGCCAGCAGTCCGACTAGCGGGAGGGGTGGGACCCAGTACTTC. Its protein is CASSPTSGRGGTQYF.

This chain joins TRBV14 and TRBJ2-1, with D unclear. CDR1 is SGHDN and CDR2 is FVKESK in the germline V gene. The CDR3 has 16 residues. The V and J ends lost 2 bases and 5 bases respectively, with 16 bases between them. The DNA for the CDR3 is TGTGCCAGCAGCCAAAGTATCGCACAGCCCGACAATGAGCAGTTCTTC. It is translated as CASSQSIAQPDNEQFF.

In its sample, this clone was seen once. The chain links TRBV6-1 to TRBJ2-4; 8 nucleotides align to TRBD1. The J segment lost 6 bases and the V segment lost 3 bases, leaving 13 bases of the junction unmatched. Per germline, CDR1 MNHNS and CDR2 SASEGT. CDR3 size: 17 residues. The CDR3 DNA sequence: TGTGCCAGCAGTGAGGGACAGGCCGCAGTCTATGGAAACATTCAGTACTTC. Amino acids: CASSEGQAAVYGNIQYF.

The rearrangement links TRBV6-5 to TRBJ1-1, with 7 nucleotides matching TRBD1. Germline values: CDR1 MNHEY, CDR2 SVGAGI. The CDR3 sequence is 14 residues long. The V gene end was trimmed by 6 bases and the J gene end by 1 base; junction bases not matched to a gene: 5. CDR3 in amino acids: CASSTGVANTEAFF. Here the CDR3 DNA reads TGTGCCAGCAGCACAGGGGTGGCGAACACTGAAGCTTTCTTT.

The CDR3 nucleotides are TGCAGCGTTGGTCTTGGGGCGGGTGGCTACACCTTC. It codes for CSVGLGAGGYTF. The V and J genes are TRBV29-1 and TRBJ1-2; possible D gene TRBD1, 5 bases. The CDR3 loop spans 12 amino acids. The germline gives CDR1 SQVTM, CDR2 ANQGSEA. With 4 bases removed from V and 7 bases from J, the gap between germline ends came to 13 bases.

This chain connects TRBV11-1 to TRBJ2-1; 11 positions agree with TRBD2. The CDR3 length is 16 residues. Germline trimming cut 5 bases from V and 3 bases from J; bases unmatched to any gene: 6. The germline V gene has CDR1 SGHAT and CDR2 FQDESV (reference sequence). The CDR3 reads CASSLGLAALYNEQFF. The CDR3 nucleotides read TGTGCCAGCAGCCTGGGACTAGCGGCTCTCTACAATGAGCAGTTCTTC.

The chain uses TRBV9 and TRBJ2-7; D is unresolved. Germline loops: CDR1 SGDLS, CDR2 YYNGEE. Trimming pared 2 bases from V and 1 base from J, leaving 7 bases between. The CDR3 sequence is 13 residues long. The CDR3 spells CASSVGNSYEQYF. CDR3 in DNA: TGTGCCAGCAGCGTGGGAAATTCCTACGAGCAGTACTTC.